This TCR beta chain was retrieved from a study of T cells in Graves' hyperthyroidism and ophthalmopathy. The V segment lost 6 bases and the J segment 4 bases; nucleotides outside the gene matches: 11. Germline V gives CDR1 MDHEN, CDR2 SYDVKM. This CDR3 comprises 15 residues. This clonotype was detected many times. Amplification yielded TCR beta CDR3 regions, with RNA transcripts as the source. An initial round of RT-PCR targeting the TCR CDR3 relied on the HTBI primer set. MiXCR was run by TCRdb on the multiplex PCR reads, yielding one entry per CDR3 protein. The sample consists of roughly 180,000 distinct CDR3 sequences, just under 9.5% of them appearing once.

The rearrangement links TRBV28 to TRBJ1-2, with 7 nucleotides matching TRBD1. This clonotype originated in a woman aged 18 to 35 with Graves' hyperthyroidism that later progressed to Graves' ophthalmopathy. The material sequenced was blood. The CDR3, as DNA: TGTGCCAGCAGGGGCCGCGGGACAGCTGTCTATGGCTACACCTTC. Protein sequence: CASRGRGTAVYGYTF.